This T cell receptor (beta chain) was found in a study of cytomegalovirus exposure and HLA in healthy donors. About the study: Genotyping showed around 81% of roughly 400 donors falling in the Caucasian-associated ancestry cluster. Whole-study results and caveats: A further, later analysis showed that HLA-associated TCR beta chains (compared with equally common others) were more clonally expanded. Earlier results showed most TCR beta V segments being productive about 90% or about 30% of the time. In the analysis, some V segments, TRBV6-2 and TRBV6-3 included, were excluded as indistinguishable.

The PCR ran on 60 Vbeta and 13 Jbeta primers. Method: immunoSEQ multiplex PCR; TCRdb's copy keeps in-frame clones and lacks some. The data contain approximately 89,000 clones, around four fifths of them singletons. A few counts support this clone. As yet, its antigen is unknown. Per the germline V gene, CDR1 is LGHNT and CDR2 is FRNRAP. The CDR3 extends over 17 amino acids. Germline trimming cut 3 bases from V and 2 bases from J; bases unmatched to any gene: 9. The sequencing sample was made of PBMCs. The source is a man aged 25 to 40 in good health and CMV-seropositive. This chain joins TRBV12-5 and TRBJ2-1; 8 bases line up with TRBD1. DNA of the CDR3: TGTGCTAGTGGTTTTGCCCAAACAGGGGGTACCTACAATGAGCAGTTCTTC. Protein sequence: CASGFAQTGGTYNEQFF.